The 20 T cell receptor beta chains presented below share a single source sample, sequenced in a study of beta chain features in type 1 diabetes. Expressed TCRB transcripts were sequenced after all isolated RNA was converted to cDNA. TCRdb's copy holds only in-frame clones and misses some; the assay was immunoSEQ multiplex PCR. The sample has about 150,000 clones; approximately 10% are singletons. Sequenced: central memory CD4+ T cells from blood. Receptor source: a man in his late teens or twenties in good health.

The chain combines TRBV2 with TRBJ2-5; 9 nucleotides line up with TRBD1. Germline CDR1 reads SNHLY; CDR2 reads FYNNEI. The CDR3 extends over 13 amino acids. After removal of 7 bases from V and 9 bases from J, the junction contained 9 bases not matched to a gene. The CDR3 is CASIRTGEGAQYF. CDR3 coding DNA: TGTGCCAGCATTCGGACAGGGGAGGGGGCCCAGTACTTC.

This clone was observed a few times. The rearrangement links TRBV11-2 to TRBJ1-1; D unresolved. The CDR3 totals 14 residues. The germline V gene has CDR1 SGHAT and CDR2 FQNNGV. Trimming took off 3 bases at V and 0 bases at J, with 8 bases between the two ends. The DNA for the CDR3 is TGTGCCAGCAGCTTGGGTCGCCTGAACACTGAAGCTTTCTTT. Protein product: CASSLGRLNTEAFF.

The chain combines TRBV2 with TRBJ1-2; the match to TRBD1 covers 7 bases. The V gene's germline CDR1 is SNHLY and CDR2 FYNNEI. This CDR3 is 13 amino acids long. V shed 4 bases, J shed 6 bases, and the junction held 5 bases outside the gene matches. CDR3 residues: CASSVRDSNGYTF. The CDR3 DNA follows: TGTGCCAGCAGTGTGCGGGACAGTAATGGCTACACCTTC.

The rearrangement links TRBV15 to TRBJ1-2; weak D call: TRBD1 (6 bases). Germline-derived CDR1 and CDR2 are LNHNV and YYDKDF (reference sequence). CDR3 length equals 15 residues. Trimming took off 0 bases at V and 6 bases at J, with 14 bases between the two ends. This CDR3 is CATSRDPGAADGYTF. CDR3 in DNA: TGTGCCACCAGCAGAGATCCGGGGGCCGCAGATGGCTACACCTTC.

This chain links TRBV5-4 with TRBJ2-5; 13 bases agree with TRBD2. V trimming: 4 bases; J trimming: 5 bases; junction bases outside the gene matches: 11. This CDR3 has 17 amino acids. Germline V lookup: CDR1 SGHNT, CDR2 YYREEE (reference sequence). The CDR3 here is CASSPGGTSGIRETQYF. The CDR3 region has the DNA TGTGCCAGCAGCCCGGGAGGGACTAGCGGGATCCGGGAGACCCAGTACTTC.

This clone was counted many times. The chain is built from TRBV28 and TRBJ2-7, with D perhaps TRBD2 (6 bases). Germline CDR1 is MDHEN and CDR2 is SYDVKM. The CDR3 has 14 amino acids. Trimming stripped 3 bases from V and 2 bases from J, with 11 bases between. CDR3 region: CASSLEEGAYEQYF. For the CDR3, the DNA is TGTGCCAGCAGTTTGGAGGAGGGAGCCTACGAGCAGTACTTC.

This clone came up a few times. J is TRBJ2-3 and V is TRBV29-1; 7 bases line up with TRBD2. The CDR3 runs 18 residues. Germline lookup yields CDR1 SQVTM and CDR2 ANQGSEA. V was clipped by 0 bases and J by 3 bases; unmatched bases: 15. CDR3 sequence reads: CSVEDRGRAHQSTDTQYF. CDR3 coding DNA: TGCAGCGTTGAAGATCGAGGGAGGGCCCATCAGAGTACAGATACGCAGTATTTT.

This clone showed up just a few times. The chain combines TRBV7-2 with TRBJ2-5, with TRBD1 as a possible D gene (5 bases). In germline, CDR1 is SGHTA, CDR2 FQGNSA. The length of the CDR3 is 18 residues. The V and J ends lost 7 bases and 5 bases respectively, with 29 bases between them. The CDR3 protein is CASTPSGAVARPRETQYF. The CDR3 nucleotides are TGTGCCAGCACCCCCAGTGGGGCGGTCGCGCGGCCTCGGGAGACCCAGTACTTC. The variable domain in full, completed from reference TRBV7-2 and TRBJ2-5, reads GAGVSQSPSNKVTEKGKDVELRCDPISGHTALYWYRQSLGQGLEFLIYFQGNSAPDKSGLPSDRFSAERTGGSVSTLTIQRTQQEDSAVYLCASTPSGAVARPRETQYFGPGTRLLVL.

On this clone itself: The same CDR3 is also encoded by other DNA sequences in this sample. This chain joins TRBV2 and TRBJ2-3; D remains ambiguous. The V and J ends lost 5 bases and 3 bases respectively, with 6 bases between them. This CDR3 comprises 12 residues. Germline V CDR1 and CDR2: SNHLY, FYNNEI. The CDR3 DNA is TGTGCCAGCAGTCAGAGTACAGATACGCAGTATTTT. Encoded protein: CASSQSTDTQYF.

The chain joins TRBV10-3 to TRBJ2-2; the match to TRBD1 covers 11 bases. Germline CDR1 and CDR2: ENHRY and SYGVKD. The ends lost 11 bases at V and 7 bases at J; junction bases unmatched: 6. This CDR3 region has 13 residues. The CDR3 DNA reads as TGTGCCTCCTGGACAGGGGGCGGCGGGGAGCTGTTTTTT. Amino acid sequence: CASWTGGGGELFF.

This clone was seen many times. The V call is TRBV4-1, the J call TRBJ2-1; 12 bases are a match to TRBD2. The CDR3 spans 19 residues. CDR1 MGHRA and CDR2 YSYEKL come from the germline V gene. J was trimmed by 3 bases and V by 4 bases; bases with no gene match: 13. The CDR3 region has the DNA TGCGCCAGCAGCCCGGGACTAGCGGGCGCTAAGGGGGGCTACAATGAGCAGTTCTTC. Translated: CASSPGLAGAKGGYNEQFF.

This clone was counted only a few times. The rearrangement joins TRBV9 to TRBJ2-5, with 10 bases fitting TRBD1. CDR1 is SGDLS, CDR2 YYNGEE, per germline. This CDR3 comprises 15 residues. After removal of 2 bases from V and 1 base from J, the junction contained 2 bases not matched to a gene. CDR3 coding DNA: TGTGCCAGCAGCGTCGACAGGGGGCCCCAAGAGACCCAGTACTTC. This gives the protein CASSVDRGPQETQYF.

J is TRBJ2-7 and V is TRBV2; TRBD2 agrees at 7 bases. There are 15 residues in the CDR3. Germline V gene sequence: CDR1 SNHLY, CDR2 FYNNEI. The V and J ends lost 5 bases and 1 base, in that order; junction bases with no gene match: 8. The CDR3 region is CASSLEAGASYEQYF. The CDR3 DNA reads as TGTGCCAGCAGTTTGGAGGCGGGAGCATCCTACGAGCAGTACTTC.

This chain connects TRBV7-2 to TRBJ2-5; D not certain. Germline V gene lookup returns CDR1 SGHTA and CDR2 FQGNSA. The CDR3 is 15 residues long. V gave up 5 bases and J gave up 1 base, with 14 bases separating them. In DNA form, the CDR3 reads TGTGCCAGCAGCGCCCGGCCGAGTCTCCAAGAGACCCAGTACTTC. It encodes CASSARPSLQETQYF.

This clone turned up a few times. The J gene is TRBJ1-1, the V gene TRBV14, with a weak D call TRBD1 (5 bases). The CDR3 runs 15 residues. V dropped 1 base and J dropped 7 bases, with 16 bases sitting between them. Germline CDR1 reads SGHDN; CDR2 reads FVKESK. The CDR3 spells CASSQARSMRGEAFF. CDR3 coding DNA: TGTGCCAGCAGCCAAGCTAGATCCATGAGGGGTGAAGCTTTCTTT. Full variable domain (missing parts from reference TRBV14 and TRBJ1-1): EAGVTQFPSHSVIEKGQTVTLRCDPISGHDNLYWYRRVMGKEIKFLLHFVKESKQDESGMPNNRFLAERTGGTYSTLKVQPAELEDSGVYFCASSQARSMRGEAFFGQGTRLTVV.

This clone turned up a few times. The chain has TRBV4-2 and TRBJ1-2; D possibly corresponds to TRBD1 (5 bases). The CDR3 spans 16 residues. Trimming stripped 0 bases from V and 1 base from J, with 12 bases between. Germline CDR1 is LGHNA and CDR2 is YNFKEQ. This CDR3 is CASSQDRGSVNYGYTF. The CDR3 nucleotides read TGTGCCAGCAGCCAAGATCGGGGCAGCGTTAACTATGGCTACACCTTC.

This clone was observed a few times. This chain joins TRBV27 and TRBJ1-5, with 8 bases fitting TRBD1. Looked up from germline, CDR1 is MNHEY and CDR2 is SMNVEV (reference sequence). The CDR3 extends over 15 amino acids. Trimming at V came to 8 bases and at J to 0 bases, leaving 6 bases not matched to a gene. CDR3 protein: CASRGQGDSNQPQHF. In nucleotides, the CDR3 is TGTGCCAGCCGAGGACAGGGCGATAGCAATCAGCCCCAGCATTTT.

In the case of this clone: Compared with germline, one end of the junction differs, possibly owing to a read error. The genes are TRBV7-2 and TRBJ1-5; D ambiguous. The CDR3 length is 15 residues. Germline CDR1 SGHTA, CDR2 FQGNSA. The CDR3 loop reads CASTLALGVNQPQHF. The CDR3 DNA reads TGTGCCAGCACCTTAGCTCTTGGGGTCAATCAGCCCCAGCATTTT. Drawing the rest from reference TRBV7-2 and TRBJ1-5, the complete variable domain is GAGVSQSPSNKVTEKGKDVELRCDPISGHTALYWYRQSLGQGLEFLIYFQGNSAPDKSGLPSDRFSAERTGGSVSTLTIQRTQQEDSAVYLCASTLALGVNQPQHFGDGTRLSIL.

This clone occurred a few times. The sample contains more than one DNA sequence encoding this CDR3. The chain carries TRBV18 and TRBJ2-5; D remains unclear. The CDR3 is made up of 12 amino acids. Germline V gene lookup returns CDR1 KGHSH and CDR2 LQKENI. Trimming left V 3 bases short and J 4 bases short, with 6 bases between. The CDR3 loop reads CASSPVRETQYF. The CDR3, as DNA: TGTGCCAGCTCACCGGTTCGAGAGACCCAGTACTTC.

This clone has only a few counts. A junction boundary mismatches the germline segment, possibly from a read error. The J gene is TRBJ2-5, the V gene TRBV27, with D hard to call. Germline V gene lookup returns CDR1 MNHEY and CDR2 SMNVEV (reference sequence). The CDR3 has 13 residues. The CDR3 nucleotides read TGTGCCAGCTGTTTCAGGCTACGGGAGACCCAGTACTTC. Encoded protein: CASCFRLRETQYF.